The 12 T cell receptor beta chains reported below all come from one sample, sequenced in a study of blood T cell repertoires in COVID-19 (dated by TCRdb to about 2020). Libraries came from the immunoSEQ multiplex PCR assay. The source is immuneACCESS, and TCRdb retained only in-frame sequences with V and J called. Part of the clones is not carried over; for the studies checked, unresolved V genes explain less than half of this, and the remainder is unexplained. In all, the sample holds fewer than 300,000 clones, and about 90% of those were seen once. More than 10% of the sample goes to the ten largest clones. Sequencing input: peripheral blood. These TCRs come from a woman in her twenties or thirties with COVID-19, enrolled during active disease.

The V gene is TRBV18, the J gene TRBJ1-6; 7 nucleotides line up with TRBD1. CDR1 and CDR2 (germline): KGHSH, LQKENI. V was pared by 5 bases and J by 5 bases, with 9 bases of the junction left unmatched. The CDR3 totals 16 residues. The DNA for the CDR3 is TGTGCCAGCTCAGCAAACCCAGGGGGTAATAATTCACCCCTCCACTTT. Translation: CASSANPGGNNSPLHF.

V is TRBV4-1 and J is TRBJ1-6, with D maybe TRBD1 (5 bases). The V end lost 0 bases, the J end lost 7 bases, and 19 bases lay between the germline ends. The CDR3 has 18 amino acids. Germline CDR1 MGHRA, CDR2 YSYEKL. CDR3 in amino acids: CASSQDGSGPIVNSPLHF. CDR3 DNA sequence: TGCGCCAGCAGCCAAGATGGCTCAGGGCCAATTGTAAATTCACCCCTCCACTTT.

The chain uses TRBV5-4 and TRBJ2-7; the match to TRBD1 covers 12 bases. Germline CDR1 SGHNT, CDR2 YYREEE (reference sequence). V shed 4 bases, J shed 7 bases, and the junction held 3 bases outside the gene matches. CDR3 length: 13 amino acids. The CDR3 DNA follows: TGTGCCAGCAGCGGGACAGGGGGCCGTGAGCAGTACTTC. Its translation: CASSGTGGREQYF.

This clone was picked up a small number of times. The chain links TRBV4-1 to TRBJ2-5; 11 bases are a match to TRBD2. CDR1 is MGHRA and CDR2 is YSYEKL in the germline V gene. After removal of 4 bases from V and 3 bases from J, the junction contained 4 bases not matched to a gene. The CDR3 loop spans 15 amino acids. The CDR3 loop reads CASSRKLAGEETQYF. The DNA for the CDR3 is TGCGCCAGCAGCCGAAAACTAGCGGGAGAAGAGACCCAGTACTTC.

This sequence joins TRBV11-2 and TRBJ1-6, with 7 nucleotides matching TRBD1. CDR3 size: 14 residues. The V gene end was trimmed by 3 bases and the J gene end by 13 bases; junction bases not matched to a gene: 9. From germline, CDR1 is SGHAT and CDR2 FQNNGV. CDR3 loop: CASSFETGSMPLHF. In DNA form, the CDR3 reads TGTGCCAGCAGCTTTGAGACAGGGTCTATGCCCCTCCACTTT. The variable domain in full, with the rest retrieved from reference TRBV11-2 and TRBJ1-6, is EAGVAQSPRYKIIEKRQSVAFWCNPISGHATLYWYQQILGQGPKLLIQFQNNGVVDDSQLPKDRFSAERLKGVDSTLKIQPAKLEDSAVYLCASSFETGSMPLHFGNGTRLTVT.

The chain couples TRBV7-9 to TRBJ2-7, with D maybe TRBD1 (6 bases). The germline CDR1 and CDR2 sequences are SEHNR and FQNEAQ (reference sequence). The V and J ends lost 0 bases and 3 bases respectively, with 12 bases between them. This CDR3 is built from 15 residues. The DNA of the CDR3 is TGTGCCAGCAGCTTAGCTGCGGACAGAGTCTACGAGCAGTACTTC. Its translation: CASSLAADRVYEQYF.

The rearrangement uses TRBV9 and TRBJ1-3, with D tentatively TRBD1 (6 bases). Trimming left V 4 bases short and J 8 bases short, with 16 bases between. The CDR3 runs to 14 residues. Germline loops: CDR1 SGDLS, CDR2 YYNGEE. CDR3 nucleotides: TGTGCCAGCAGCACATTCACAGGGTTAGACACCATATATTTT. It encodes CASSTFTGLDTIYF.

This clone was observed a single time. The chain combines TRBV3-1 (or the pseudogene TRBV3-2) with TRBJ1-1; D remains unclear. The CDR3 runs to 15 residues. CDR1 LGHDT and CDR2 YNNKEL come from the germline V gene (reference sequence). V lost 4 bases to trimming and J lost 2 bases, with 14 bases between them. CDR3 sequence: CASSRYLSLNTEAFF. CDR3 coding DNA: TGTGCCAGCAGCCGCTATCTGAGTCTAAACACTGAAGCTTTCTTT.

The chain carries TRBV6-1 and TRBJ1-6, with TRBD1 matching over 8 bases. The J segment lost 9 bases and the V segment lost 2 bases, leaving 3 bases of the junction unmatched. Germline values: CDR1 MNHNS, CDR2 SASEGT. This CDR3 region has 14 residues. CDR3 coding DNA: TGTGCCAGCAGTGAATGGACAGGGAGTTCACCCCTCCACTTT. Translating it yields CASSEWTGSSPLHF.

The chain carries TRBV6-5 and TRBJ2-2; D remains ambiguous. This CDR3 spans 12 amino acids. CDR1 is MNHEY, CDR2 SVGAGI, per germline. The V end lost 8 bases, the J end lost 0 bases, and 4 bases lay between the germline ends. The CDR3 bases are TGTGCCAGCGCTACGAACACCGGGGAGCTGTTTTTT. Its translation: CASATNTGELFF.

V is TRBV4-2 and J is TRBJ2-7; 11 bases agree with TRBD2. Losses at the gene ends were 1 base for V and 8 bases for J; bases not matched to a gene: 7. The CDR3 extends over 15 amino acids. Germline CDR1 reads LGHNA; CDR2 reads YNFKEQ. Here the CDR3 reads CASSQVGSGGDKQYF. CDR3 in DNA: TGTGCCAGCAGCCAAGTTGGTAGCGGGGGGGATAAGCAGTACTTC.

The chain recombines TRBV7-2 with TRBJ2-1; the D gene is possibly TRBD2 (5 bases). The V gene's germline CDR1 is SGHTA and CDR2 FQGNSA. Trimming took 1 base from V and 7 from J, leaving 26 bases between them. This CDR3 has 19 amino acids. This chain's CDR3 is CASSLGAGGYIPDRNEQFF. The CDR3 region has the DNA TGTGCCAGCAGCTTAGGGGCGGGCGGGTACATTCCCGACCGGAATGAGCAGTTCTTC.